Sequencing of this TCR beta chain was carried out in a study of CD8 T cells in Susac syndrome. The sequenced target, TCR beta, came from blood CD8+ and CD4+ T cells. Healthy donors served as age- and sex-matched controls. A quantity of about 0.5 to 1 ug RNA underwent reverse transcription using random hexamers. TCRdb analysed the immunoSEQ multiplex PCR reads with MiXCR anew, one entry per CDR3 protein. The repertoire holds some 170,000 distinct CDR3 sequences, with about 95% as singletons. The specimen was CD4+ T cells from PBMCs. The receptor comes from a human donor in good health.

The CDR3 DNA sequence: TGTGCCAGCAGCCAACGACTAGCGGGAGGAAACACCGGGGAGCTGTTTTTT. Translation gives CASSQRLAGGNTGELFF. This rearrangement joins TRBV3-1 to TRBJ2-2; the match to TRBD2 covers 13 bases. This CDR3 spans 17 amino acids. Per the germline V gene, CDR1 is LGHDT and CDR2 is YNNKEL (reference sequence). V gave up 2 bases and J gave up 2 bases; unmatched junction bases: 2.